The rows below give T cell receptor beta chains drawn from one sample of a study of regulatory T cells in long-lasting Graves disease. TCRdb re-analysed the multiplex PCR reads in MiXCR, keeping a single row per CDR3 protein. The sample carries about 290,000 distinct CDR3 sequences, approximately 20% recorded once. The sequencing used peripheral blood mononuclear cells (PBMCs), collected when the disease was refractory, from a patient treated with antithyroid drugs. The receptors were gathered from a female donor with Graves disease. CDR3s include the opening cysteine and the closing phenylalanine or tryptophan. A D gene is named only where the DNA matches it firmly. The size entry is marked missing in some rows and otherwise reads once, few, many or a size class.

v_gene	j_gene	abundance	len	d_gene	CDR3aa	CDR3nt
TRBV29-1	TRBJ1-4	-	15	-	CSVEDWRGFNEKLFF	TGCAGCGTTGAAGATTGGAGGGGGTTTAATGAAAAACTGTTTTTT
TRBV20-1	TRBJ2-7	few	14	TRBD1	CSAKTGDVTYEQYF	TGCAGTGCGAAGACAGGGGATGTAACCTACGAGCAGTACTTC
TRBV7-2	TRBJ1-6	-	13	-	CASSLGWNSPLHF	TGTGCCAGCAGCTTAGGTTGGAATTCACCCCTCCACTTT
TRBV4-3	TRBJ2-7	few	14	-	CASSQGLSMYEQYF	TGCGCCAGCAGCCAAGGGTTGTCGATGTACGAGCAGTACTTC
TRBV6-1	TRBJ2-7	many	15	TRBD1	CASRETGTGTYEQYF	TGTGCCAGCAGGGAGACCGGGACAGGGACGTACGAGCAGTACTTC
TRBV10-2	TRBJ2-7	few	15	TRBD2	CADRGSSGIRYEQYF	TGCGCCGACCGAGGGAGTAGCGGGATTCGGTACGAGCAGTACTTC
TRBV7-9	TRBJ1-5	few	13	-	CASSLDRVQPQHF	TGTGCCAGCAGCTTGGACCGGGTTCAGCCCCAGCATTTT
TRBV7-2	TRBJ2-5	many	11	-	CASAAQETQYF	TGTGCCAGCGCTGCGCAAGAGACCCAGTACTTC
TRBV7-9	TRBJ2-7	few	18	TRBD2	CASSLGSRLAEGPYEQYF	TGTGCCAGCAGCTTAGGCTCCCGACTAGCGGAAGGACCCTACGAGCAGTACTTC
TRBV27	TRBJ2-2	few	15	-	CASSPGLTNTGELFF	TGTGCCAGCAGCCCGGGACTTACGAACACCGGGGAGCTGTTTTTT
TRBV29-1	TRBJ2-7	few	12	-	CSVTGISYEQYF	TGCAGCGTTACAGGGATCTCCTACGAGCAGTACTTC
TRBV6-2/TRBV6-3	TRBJ1-5	-	13	-	CASSRSMNQPQHF	TGTGCCAGCAGCCGATCGATGAATCAGCCCCAGCATTTT
TRBV12-3/TRBV12-4	TRBJ1-6	many	13	-	CASSHEANSPLHF	TGTGCCAGCAGCCATGAGGCTAATTCACCCCTCCACTTT
TRBV7-3	TRBJ1-5	many	15	-	CASSPPDESNQPQHF	TGTGCCAGCTCACCCCCGGACGAAAGCAATCAGCCCCAGCATTTT
TRBV7-2	TRBJ2-7	many	14	-	CASSPGGAVYEQYF	TGTGCCAGCAGCCCAGGCGGGGCGGTATACGAGCAGTACTTC
TRBV29-1	TRBJ1-5	many	13	-	CSAQTNSNQPQHF	TGCAGCGCCCAGACAAATAGCAATCAGCCCCAGCATTTT
TRBV29-1	TRBJ2-1	few	11	TRBD1	CSGDSYNEQFF	TGCAGCGGGGACAGTTACAATGAGCAGTTCTTC
TRBV9	TRBJ2-7	-	14	-	CASSAGGAPYEQYF	TGTGCCAGCAGTGCAGGTGGGGCCCCCTACGAGCAGTACTTC
TRBV7-9	TRBJ2-5	few	14	-	CASSRLQRGETQYF	TGTGCCAGCAGCCGACTGCAACGTGGGGAGACCCAGTACTTC
TRBV28	TRBJ1-1	many	12	-	CASSLGHSEAFF	TGTGCCAGCAGTCTTGGACATTCTGAAGCTTTCTTT
TRBV11-2	TRBJ2-1	few	15	-	CASSLGLNDYNEQFF	TGTGCCAGCAGCTTAGGGCTGAACGACTACAATGAGCAGTTCTTC
TRBV27	TRBJ2-1	few	14	-	CASSFQGTYNEQFF	TGTGCCAGCAGTTTTCAAGGGACCTACAATGAGCAGTTCTTC
TRBV13	TRBJ2-5	many	14	-	CASSSRRGRETQYF	TGTGCCAGCAGCTCCCGACGGGGAAGGGAGACCCAGTACTTC
TRBV4-2	TRBJ2-5	-	15	-	CASSQDDRGEETQYF	TGTGCCAGCAGCCAAGATGACAGAGGAGAAGAGACCCAGTACTTC
TRBV6-1	TRBJ2-7	-	14	-	CASSNGAHSYEQYF	TGTGCCAGCAGTAACGGGGCTCATTCCTACGAGCAGTACTTC
TRBV6-5	TRBJ2-3	-	17	TRBD1	CASSYGQGASYSDTQYF	TGTGCCAGCAGTTACGGACAGGGGGCATCTTATTCAGATACGCAGTATTTT
TRBV25-1	TRBJ1-2	-	11	-	CASSESYGYTF	TGTGCCAGCAGTGAGTCCTATGGCTACACCTTC
TRBV7-2	TRBJ2-7	many	14	-	CASSPSGGPYEQYF	TGTGCCAGCAGCCCGTCTGGAGGCCCCTACGAGCAGTACTTC
TRBV12-3/TRBV12-4	TRBJ1-1	few	14	-	CASSYKRMNTEAFF	TGTGCCAGCAGTTATAAGCGAATGAACACTGAAGCTTTCTTT
TRBV2	TRBJ2-7	few	14	TRBD1	CASSEDRVRDEQYF	TGTGCCAGCAGTGAGGACAGGGTTCGCGACGAGCAGTACTTC
TRBV7-2	TRBJ2-2	many	14	-	CASSLVGVPGELFF	TGTGCCAGCAGCCTGGTGGGCGTTCCCGGGGAGCTGTTTTTT
TRBV7-9	TRBJ1-1	few	14	-	CASSRLQGGTEAFF	TGTGCCAGCAGCCGTCTACAGGGAGGCACTGAAGCTTTCTTT
TRBV15	TRBJ1-5	few	14	-	CATSRDREGQPQHF	TGTGCCACCAGCAGAGATAGGGAAGGTCAGCCCCAGCATTTT
TRBV6-1	TRBJ2-3	-	13	TRBD1	CASRLGQADTQYF	TGTGCCAGCAGACTTGGACAGGCAGATACGCAGTATTTT
TRBV10-2	TRBJ1-5	few	17	TRBD1	CASSGPGQVGSNQPQHF	TGCGCCAGCAGCGGGCCCGGACAGGTTGGAAGCAATCAGCCCCAGCATTTT
TRBV15	TRBJ2-1	-	17	-	CATSPFFAARGYNEQFF	TGTGCCACCAGCCCCTTTTTTGCGGCCAGGGGCTACAATGAGCAGTTCTTC
TRBV9	TRBJ2-4	-	14	-	CASSVDSQEDIQYF	TGTGCCAGCAGCGTAGACTCTCAGGAGGACATTCAGTACTTC
TRBV29-1	TRBJ1-2	-	13	-	CSVEEGRDYGYTF	TGCAGCGTTGAAGAAGGCAGGGACTATGGCTACACCTTC
TRBV7-9	TRBJ2-2	few	17	-	CASSLEREPLNTGELFF	TGTGCCAGCAGCTTAGAAAGGGAGCCATTGAACACCGGGGAGCTGTTTTTT
TRBV4-3	TRBJ1-1	many	15	-	CASSHGTLAGTEAFF	TGCGCCAGCAGCCACGGGACATTGGCAGGCACTGAAGCTTTCTTT
TRBV11-2	TRBJ2-3	few	17	-	CASSFMLDPKGADTQYF	TGTGCCAGCAGCTTTATGCTCGACCCTAAGGGCGCAGATACGCAGTATTTT
TRBV9	TRBJ1-4	-	15	-	CASSRGRLGTEKLFF	TGTGCCAGCAGCAGAGGACGGCTAGGAACGGAAAAACTGTTTTTT
TRBV20-1	TRBJ2-5	many	14	TRBD2	CSAILAGGVETQYF	TGCAGTGCGATACTAGCGGGAGGTGTGGAGACCCAGTACTTC
TRBV20-1	TRBJ1-3	-	14	-	CSARDSASGNTIYF	TGCAGTGCTAGAGATTCGGCTTCTGGAAACACCATATATTTT
TRBV20-1	TRBJ2-7	many	14	-	CSARRTTTSYEQYF	TGCAGTGCTAGAAGGACCACGACCTCCTACGAGCAGTACTTC
TRBV6-4	TRBJ2-4	-	17	-	CASSYSGGGGIENIQYF	TGTGCCAGCAGTTACTCGGGGGGAGGGGGGATCGAAAACATTCAGTACTTC
TRBV12-3/TRBV12-4	TRBJ2-2	-	14	-	CASSLRTNTGELFF	TGTGCCAGCAGTTTGCGTACGAACACCGGGGAGCTGTTTTTT
TRBV28	TRBJ2-7	many	14	-	CASIPQGISAEQYF	TGTGCCAGTATCCCCCAGGGTATCTCCGCCGAGCAGTACTTC